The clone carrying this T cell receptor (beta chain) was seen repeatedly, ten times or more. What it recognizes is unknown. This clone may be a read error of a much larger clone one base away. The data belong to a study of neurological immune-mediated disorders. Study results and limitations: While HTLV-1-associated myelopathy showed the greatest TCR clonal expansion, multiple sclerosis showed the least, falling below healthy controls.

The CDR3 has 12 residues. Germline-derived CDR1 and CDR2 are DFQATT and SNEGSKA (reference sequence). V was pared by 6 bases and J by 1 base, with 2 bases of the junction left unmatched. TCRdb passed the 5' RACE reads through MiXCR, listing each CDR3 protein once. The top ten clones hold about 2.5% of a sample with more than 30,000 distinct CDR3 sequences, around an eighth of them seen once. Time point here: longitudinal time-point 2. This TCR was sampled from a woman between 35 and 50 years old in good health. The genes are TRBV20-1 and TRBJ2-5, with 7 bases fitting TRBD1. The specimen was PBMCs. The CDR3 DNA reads TGCAGTGCCGGGACAGTCCAAGAGACCCAGTACTTC. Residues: CSAGTVQETQYF.